This TCR beta chain was obtained from a study of T-cell memory formation after mild COVID-19. Background on the study: In these data, TCR clusters were largely donor specific. Study-level results: There was no confirmation that second-wave clones peaking on day 37 were SARS-CoV-2 specific. A second wave expanding day 15 to 37 was CD4+-biased; contracting clones were balanced. Among CD4+ contracting clones, most were CM and EM, and CD8+ ones EMRA.

About this clonotype: Antigen: not known.

TCRdb ran MiXCR on the 5' RACE reads and lists one entry per CDR3 protein. The top ten hold roughly 23% of the sample, which has about 310,000 distinct CDR3 sequences, roughly 15% seen once. The TCR sequence derives from a young man who had mild COVID-19 (a few samples of this study predate the infection). Cell type and time point are not known. The sequenced sample was PBMCs or a T cell subset sorted from them (not recorded which).

The CDR3, as DNA: TGCGCCAGCAGCCCTGCGCCGGGTTCGGGCTACACCTTC. Translation gives CASSPAPGSGYTF. The rearrangement uses TRBV5-1 and TRBJ1-2; D ambiguous. This CDR3 spans 13 amino acids. Germline-derived CDR1 and CDR2 are SGHRS and YFSETQ. The V and J ends lost 4 bases and 8 bases respectively, with 15 bases between them.